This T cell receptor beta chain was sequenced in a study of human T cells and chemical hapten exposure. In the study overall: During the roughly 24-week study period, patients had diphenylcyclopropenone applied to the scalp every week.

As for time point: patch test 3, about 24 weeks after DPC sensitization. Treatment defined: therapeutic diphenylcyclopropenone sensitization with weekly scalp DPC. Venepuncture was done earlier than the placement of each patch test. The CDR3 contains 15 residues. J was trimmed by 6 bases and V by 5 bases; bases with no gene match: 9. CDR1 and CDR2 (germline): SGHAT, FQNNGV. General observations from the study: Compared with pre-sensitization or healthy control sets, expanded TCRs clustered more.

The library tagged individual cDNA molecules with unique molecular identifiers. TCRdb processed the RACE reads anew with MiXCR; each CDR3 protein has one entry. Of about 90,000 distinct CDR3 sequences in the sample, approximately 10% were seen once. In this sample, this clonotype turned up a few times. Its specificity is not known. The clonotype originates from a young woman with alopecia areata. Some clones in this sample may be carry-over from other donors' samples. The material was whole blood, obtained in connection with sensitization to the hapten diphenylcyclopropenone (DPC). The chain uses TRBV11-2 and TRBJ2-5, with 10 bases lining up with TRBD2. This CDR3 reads CASSPPAAGGKTQYF. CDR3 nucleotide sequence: TGTGCCAGCAGCCCCCCCGCAGCGGGGGGGAAGACCCAGTACTTC.